This T cell receptor beta chain was captured in a study of cytotoxic CD8 clonotypes in ibrutinib-treated CLL. As for the study in general: Among patients, around 25 responded partially and 2 completely; some 15 then stayed remitted and around twelve progressed after median roughly 68 months.

Findings and limits, study-wide: Progressing patients had sampling times that differed from those of sustained-remission patients.

Data came from immunoSEQ multiplex PCR; TCRdb stores just in-frame clones and leaves some out. The sample lists hundreds of thousands of clones; around four fifths were seen once. As for this clone: Its target is not known.

This CDR3 comprises 14 residues. The germline V gene encodes CDR1 ENHRY and CDR2 SYGVKD. V shed 7 bases, J shed 5 bases, and the junction held 9 bases outside the gene matches. The genes are TRBV10-3 and TRBJ2-3; 7 positions agree with TRBD2. This material consisted of PBMCs, taken before ibrutinib treatment. This clonotype was obtained from a human donor with chronic lymphocytic leukemia. The chain's CDR3 is CAINTAGPEDTQYF. DNA of the CDR3: TGTGCCATCAATACAGCGGGGCCCGAAGATACGCAGTATTTT.